A selection of T cell receptor beta chains follows, all from one sample in a study of metastatic and nonmetastatic thyroid tumors. TCRdb reprocessed the PCR reads via MiXCR. The repertoire has tens of thousands of clones, around 30% of them found once; the top ten carry approximately 10%. The material sequenced was blood. These receptors were taken from a male donor with papillary thyroid cancer or a benign thyroid nodule (not recorded which). Some clones in this sample may be carry-over from other donors' samples. CDR3s include the opening cysteine and the closing phenylalanine or tryptophan. A D gene is named only where the DNA matches it firmly. Size is omitted from some rows. Given values are once, few, many or a class for expanded clones.

>.|.|14|TRBV20-1|TRBJ2-7
CSATGLQSSYEQYF
TGCAGTGCTACGGGTCTCCAGAGCTCCTACGAGCAGTACTTC
>TRBD1|few|16|TRBV11-2|TRBJ1-3
CASSGRTGGSGNTIYF
TGTGCCAGCAGCGGACGGACAGGGGGGTCTGGAAACACCATATATTTT
>TRBD1|many|14|TRBV6-1|TRBJ2-7
CASSADRELYEQYF
TGTGCCAGCAGTGCTGACAGGGAGCTCTACGAGCAGTACTTC
>.|.|14|TRBV3-1|TRBJ2-1
CASSHPTERAEQFF
TGTGCCAGCAGCCACCCGACTGAGCGGGCGGAGCAGTTCTTC
>.|.|12|TRBV7-2|TRBJ1-2
CASSPPLRGYTF
TGTGCCAGCAGCCCCCCCCTTCGGGGCTACACCTTC
>.|.|16|TRBV6-2/TRBV6-3|TRBJ2-7
CASSDTGGYRNYEQYF
TGTGCCAGCAGCGATACCGGGGGCTACAGGAACTACGAGCAGTACTTC
>TRBD2|.|18|TRBV12-3/TRBV12-4|TRBJ2-6
CASSPGLAGASGANVLTF
TGTGCCAGCAGTCCCGGACTAGCGGGAGCTTCTGGGGCCAACGTCCTGACTTTC
>.|.|13|TRBV30|TRBJ2-7
CAWHRVPSYEQYF
TGTGCCTGGCACAGGGTCCCCTCCTACGAGCAGTACTTC
>.|.|13|TRBV7-3|TRBJ2-1
CASSFSANNEQFF
TGTGCCAGCAGCTTCTCAGCTAACAATGAGCAGTTCTTC
>.|many|16|TRBV4-1|TRBJ2-1
CASSSPTGRSYNEQFF
TGCGCCAGCAGCTCACCGACTGGACGATCCTACAATGAGCAGTTCTTC
>.|.|13|TRBV20-1|TRBJ2-1
CSARREALGEQFF
TGCAGTGCCAGGAGGGAGGCCCTCGGGGAGCAGTTCTTC
>TRBD2|.|17|TRBV24-1|TRBJ2-1
CATSDTRTSGITNEQFF
TGTGCCACCAGTGACACAAGGACTAGCGGGATAACGAATGAGCAGTTCTTC
>.|.|15|TRBV5-1|TRBJ2-7
CASSLGQGSSYEQYF
TGCGCCAGCAGCTTGGGCCAGGGCAGCTCCTACGAGCAGTACTTC
>.|few|15|TRBV9|TRBJ2-1
CASSEGLLINNEQFF
TGTGCCAGCAGTGAGGGCCTCCTAATTAACAATGAGCAGTTCTTC
>TRBD1|.|16|TRBV11-2|TRBJ2-7
CASSLGRRQGTYEQYF
TGTGCCAGCAGCTTAGGAAGGCGACAGGGCACTTACGAGCAGTACTTC
>TRBD2|medium-sized|15|TRBV6-4|TRBJ2-3
CASSDSTAGGNTQYF
TGTGCCAGCAGTGACTCGACAGCGGGAGGGAATACGCAGTATTTT
>.|few|16|TRBV28|TRBJ1-6
CASSFQGWTYNSPLHF
TGTGCCAGCAGTTTTCAGGGTTGGACCTATAATTCACCCCTCCACTTT
>.|.|13|TRBV28|TRBJ2-2
CASTTANTVELFF
TGTGCCAGCACGACCGCGAACACCGTGGAGCTGTTTTTT
>TRBD1|few|15|TRBV19|TRBJ2-7
CASSIFAQGAHEQYF
TGTGCCAGTAGTATATTTGCACAGGGGGCCCACGAGCAGTACTTC
>.|.|13|TRBV30|TRBJ2-2
CAWSEQPTGELFF
TGTGCCTGGAGTGAACAGCCCACCGGGGAGCTGTTTTTT
>.|.|15|TRBV18|TRBJ1-1
CASSPSRVGVAEAFF
TGTGCCAGCTCACCGAGTCGGGTGGGTGTTGCTGAAGCTTTCTTT
>.|.|13|TRBV20-1|TRBJ2-3
CSVIRGHIDTQYF
TGCAGTGTAATTCGCGGACATATTGATACGCAGTATTTT